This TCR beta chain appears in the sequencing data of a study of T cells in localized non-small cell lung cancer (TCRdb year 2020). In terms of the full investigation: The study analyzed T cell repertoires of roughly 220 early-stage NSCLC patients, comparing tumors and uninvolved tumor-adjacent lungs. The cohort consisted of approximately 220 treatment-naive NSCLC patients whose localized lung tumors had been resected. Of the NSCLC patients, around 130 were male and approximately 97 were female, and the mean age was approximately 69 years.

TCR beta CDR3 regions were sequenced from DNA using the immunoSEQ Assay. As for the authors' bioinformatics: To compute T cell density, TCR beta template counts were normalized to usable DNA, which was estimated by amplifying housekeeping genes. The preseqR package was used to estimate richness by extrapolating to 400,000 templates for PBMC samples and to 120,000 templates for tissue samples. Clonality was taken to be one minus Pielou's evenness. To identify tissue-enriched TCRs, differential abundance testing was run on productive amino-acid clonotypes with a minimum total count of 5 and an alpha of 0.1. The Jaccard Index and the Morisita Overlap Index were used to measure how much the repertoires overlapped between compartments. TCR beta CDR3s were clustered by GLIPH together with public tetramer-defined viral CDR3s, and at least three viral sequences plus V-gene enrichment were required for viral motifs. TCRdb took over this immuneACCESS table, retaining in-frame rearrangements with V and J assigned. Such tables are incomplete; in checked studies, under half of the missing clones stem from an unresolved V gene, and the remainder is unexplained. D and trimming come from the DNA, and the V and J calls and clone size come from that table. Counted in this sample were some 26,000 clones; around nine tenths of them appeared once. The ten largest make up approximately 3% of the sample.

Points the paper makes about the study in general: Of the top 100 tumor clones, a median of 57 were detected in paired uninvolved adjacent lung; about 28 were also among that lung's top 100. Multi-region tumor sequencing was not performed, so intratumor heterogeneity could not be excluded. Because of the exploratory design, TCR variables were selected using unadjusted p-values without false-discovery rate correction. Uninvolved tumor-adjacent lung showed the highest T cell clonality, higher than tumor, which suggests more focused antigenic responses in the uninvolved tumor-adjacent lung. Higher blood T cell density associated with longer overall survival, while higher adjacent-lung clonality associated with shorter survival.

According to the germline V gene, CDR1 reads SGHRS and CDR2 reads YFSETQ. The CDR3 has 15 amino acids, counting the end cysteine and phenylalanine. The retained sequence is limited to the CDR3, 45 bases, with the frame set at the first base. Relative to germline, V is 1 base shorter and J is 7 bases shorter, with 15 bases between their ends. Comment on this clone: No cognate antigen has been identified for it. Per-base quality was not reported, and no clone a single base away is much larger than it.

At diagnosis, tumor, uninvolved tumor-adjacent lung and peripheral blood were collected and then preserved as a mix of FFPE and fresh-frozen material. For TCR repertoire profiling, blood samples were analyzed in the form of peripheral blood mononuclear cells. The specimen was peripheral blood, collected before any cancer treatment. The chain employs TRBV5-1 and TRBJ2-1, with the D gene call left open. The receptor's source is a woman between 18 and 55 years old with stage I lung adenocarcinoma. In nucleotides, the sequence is TGCGCCAGCAGCTTGCTTGCGCCACAAGATAATGAGCAGTTCTTC. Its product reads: CASSLLAPQDNEQFF. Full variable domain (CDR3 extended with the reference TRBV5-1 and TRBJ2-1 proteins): KAGVTQTPRYLIKTRGQQVTLSCSPISGHRSVSWYQQTPGQGLQFLFEYFSETQRNKGNFPGRFSGRQFSNSRSEMNVSTLELGDSALYLCASSLLAPQDNEQFFGPGTRLTVL.